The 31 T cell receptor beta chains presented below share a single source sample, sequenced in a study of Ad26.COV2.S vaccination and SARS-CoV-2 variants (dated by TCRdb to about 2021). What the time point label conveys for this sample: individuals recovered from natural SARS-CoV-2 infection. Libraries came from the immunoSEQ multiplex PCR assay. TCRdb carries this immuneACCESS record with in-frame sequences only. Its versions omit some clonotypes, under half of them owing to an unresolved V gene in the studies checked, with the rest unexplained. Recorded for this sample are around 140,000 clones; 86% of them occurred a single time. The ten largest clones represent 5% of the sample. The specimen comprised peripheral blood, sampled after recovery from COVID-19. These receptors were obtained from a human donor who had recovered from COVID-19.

CDR3 in amino acids: CASSYFPSGAQETQYF. The CDR3 DNA is TGTGCCAGCAGCTACTTCCCCTCAGGGGCGCAAGAGACCCAGTACTTC. The chain combines TRBV5-4 with TRBJ2-5, with D possibly being TRBD1 (6 bases). Trimming removed 3 bases at V and 2 bases at J, with 17 bases between. Germline V gene data show CDR1 as SGHNT and CDR2 as YYREEE (reference sequence). The length of the CDR3 is 16 residues.

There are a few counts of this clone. This CDR3 reads CASSVQGGQPQHF. In nucleotides, the CDR3 is TGTGCCAGCAGCGTCCAGGGTGGGCAGCCCCAGCATTTT. The gene calls are TRBV2 and TRBJ1-5; D might be TRBD1 (5 bases). The germline V gene encodes CDR1 SNHLY and CDR2 FYNNEI. CDR3 length: 13 residues. Trimming removed 6 bases at V and 7 bases at J, with 13 bases between. Supplemented by reference TRBV2 and TRBJ1-5, the full variable domain reads EPEVTQTPSHQVTQMGQEVILRCVPISNHLYFYWYRQILGQKVEFLVSFYNNEISEKSEIFDDQFSVERPDGSNFTLKIRSTKLEDSAMYFCASSVQGGQPQHFGDGTRLSIL.

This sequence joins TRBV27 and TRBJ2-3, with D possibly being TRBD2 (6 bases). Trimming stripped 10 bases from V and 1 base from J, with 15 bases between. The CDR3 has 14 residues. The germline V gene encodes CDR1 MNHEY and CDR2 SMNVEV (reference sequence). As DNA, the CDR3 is TGTGCCACTCGGGGCCAGCGGGGCACAGATACGCAGTATTTT. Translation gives CATRGQRGTDTQYF.

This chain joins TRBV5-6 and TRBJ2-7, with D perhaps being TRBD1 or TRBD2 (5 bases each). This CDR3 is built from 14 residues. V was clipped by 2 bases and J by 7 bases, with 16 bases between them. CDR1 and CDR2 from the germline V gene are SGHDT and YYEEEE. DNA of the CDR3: TGTGCCAGCAGCTTAACGGGACCGAGTTTGGAGCAGTACTTC. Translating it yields CASSLTGPSLEQYF.

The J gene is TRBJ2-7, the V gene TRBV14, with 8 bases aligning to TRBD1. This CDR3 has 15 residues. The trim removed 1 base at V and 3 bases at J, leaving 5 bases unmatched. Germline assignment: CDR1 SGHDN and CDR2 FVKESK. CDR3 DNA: TGTGCCAGCAGCCAAGCCGGGACAGGTCACTACGAGCAGTACTTC. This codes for CASSQAGTGHYEQYF.

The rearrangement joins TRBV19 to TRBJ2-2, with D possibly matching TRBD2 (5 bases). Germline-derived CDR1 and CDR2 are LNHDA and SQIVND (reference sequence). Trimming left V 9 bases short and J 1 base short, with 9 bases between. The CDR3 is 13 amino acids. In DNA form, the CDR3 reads TGTGCCAGCCGGGCGGGGAACACCGGGGAGCTGTTTTTT. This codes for CASRAGNTGELFF.

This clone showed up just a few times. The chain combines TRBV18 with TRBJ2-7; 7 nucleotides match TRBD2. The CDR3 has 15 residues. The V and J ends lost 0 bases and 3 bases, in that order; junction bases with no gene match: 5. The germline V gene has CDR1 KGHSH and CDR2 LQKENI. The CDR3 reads CASSPPDGGYYEQYF. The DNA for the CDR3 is TGTGCCAGCTCACCACCGGACGGGGGGTACTACGAGCAGTACTTC.

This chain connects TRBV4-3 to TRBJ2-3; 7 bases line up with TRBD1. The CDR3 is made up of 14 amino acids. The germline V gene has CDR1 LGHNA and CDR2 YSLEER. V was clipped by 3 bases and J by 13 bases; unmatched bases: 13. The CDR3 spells CASSQATGAPFKYF. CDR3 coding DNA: TGCGCCAGCAGCCAGGCCACAGGGGCCCCTTTTAAGTATTTT.

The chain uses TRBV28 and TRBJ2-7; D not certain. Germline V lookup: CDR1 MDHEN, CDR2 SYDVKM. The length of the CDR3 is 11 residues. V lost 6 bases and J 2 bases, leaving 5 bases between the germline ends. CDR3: CASSVPYEQYF. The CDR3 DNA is TGTGCCAGCAGCGTTCCCTACGAGCAGTACTTC.

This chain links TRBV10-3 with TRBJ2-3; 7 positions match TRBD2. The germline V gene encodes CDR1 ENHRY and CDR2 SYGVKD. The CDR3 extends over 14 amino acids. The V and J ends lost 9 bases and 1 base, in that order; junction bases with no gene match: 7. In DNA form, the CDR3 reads TGTGCCATTAAGGCAAGCGGGGGCACAGATACGCAGTATTTT. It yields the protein CAIKASGGTDTQYF.

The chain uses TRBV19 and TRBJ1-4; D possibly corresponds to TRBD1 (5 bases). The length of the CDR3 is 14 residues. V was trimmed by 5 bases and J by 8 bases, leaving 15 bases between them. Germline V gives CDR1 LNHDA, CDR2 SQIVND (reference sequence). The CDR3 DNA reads TGTGCCAGTAGTCTTCTCGGGGGGAGCGAAAAACTGTTTTTT. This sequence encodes CASSLLGGSEKLFF.

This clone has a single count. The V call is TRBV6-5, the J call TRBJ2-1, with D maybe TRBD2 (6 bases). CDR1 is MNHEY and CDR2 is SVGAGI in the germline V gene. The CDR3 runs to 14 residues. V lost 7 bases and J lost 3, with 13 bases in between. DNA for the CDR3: TGTGCCAGCACCGGCGGGGATAGCTACAATGAGCAGTTCTTC. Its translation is CASTGGDSYNEQFF.

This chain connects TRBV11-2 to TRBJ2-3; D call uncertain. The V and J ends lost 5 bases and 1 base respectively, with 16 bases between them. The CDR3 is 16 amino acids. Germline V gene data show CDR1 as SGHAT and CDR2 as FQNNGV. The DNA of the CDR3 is TGTGCCAGCAGCGACGTTAAAGGTTGGGGCACAGATACGCAGTATTTT. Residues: CASSDVKGWGTDTQYF.

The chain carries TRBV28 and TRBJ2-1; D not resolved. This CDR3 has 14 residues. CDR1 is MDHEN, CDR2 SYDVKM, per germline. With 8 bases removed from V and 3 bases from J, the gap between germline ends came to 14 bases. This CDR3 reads CASFGSLSYNEQFF. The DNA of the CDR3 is TGTGCCAGCTTTGGGTCCTTGAGCTACAATGAGCAGTTCTTC.

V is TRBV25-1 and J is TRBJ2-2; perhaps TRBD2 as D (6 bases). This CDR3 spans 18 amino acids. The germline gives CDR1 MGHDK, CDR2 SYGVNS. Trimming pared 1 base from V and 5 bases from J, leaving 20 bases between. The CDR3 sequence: CASSEFSPGGGRTGELFF. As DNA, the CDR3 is TGTGCCAGCAGTGAATTCTCTCCCGGTGGAGGGAGGACCGGGGAGCTGTTTTTT.

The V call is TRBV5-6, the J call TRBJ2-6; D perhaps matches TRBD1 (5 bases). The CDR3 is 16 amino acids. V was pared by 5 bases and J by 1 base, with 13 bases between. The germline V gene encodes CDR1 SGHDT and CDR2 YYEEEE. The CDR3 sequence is CASSLWGRSGANVLTF. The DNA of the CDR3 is TGTGCCAGCAGTCTCTGGGGCAGATCTGGGGCCAACGTCCTGACTTTC.

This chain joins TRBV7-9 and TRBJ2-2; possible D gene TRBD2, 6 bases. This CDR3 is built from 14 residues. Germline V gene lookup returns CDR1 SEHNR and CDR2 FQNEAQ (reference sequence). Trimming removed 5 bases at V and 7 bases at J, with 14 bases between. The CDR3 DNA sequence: TGTGCCAGCAGCGTCAACGGGGGTATCGGGGAGCTGTTTTTT. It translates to CASSVNGGIGELFF. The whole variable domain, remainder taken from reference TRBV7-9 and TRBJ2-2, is DTGVSQNPRHKITKRGQNVTFRCDPISEHNRLYWYRQTLGQGPEFLTYFQNEAQLEKSRLLSDRFSAERPKGSFSTLEIQRTEQGDSAMYLCASSVNGGIGELFFGEGSRLTVL.

The CDR3 DNA follows: TGTGCCAGCAGCACCGGGACACTGGATAGCAATCAGCCCCAGCATTTT. Protein product: CASSTGTLDSNQPQHF. The chain employs TRBV21-1 and TRBJ1-5; the D segment call TRBD1 is taken from the table without a DNA check. TRBV21-1 is a listed pseudogene. The CDR3 runs 16 residues.

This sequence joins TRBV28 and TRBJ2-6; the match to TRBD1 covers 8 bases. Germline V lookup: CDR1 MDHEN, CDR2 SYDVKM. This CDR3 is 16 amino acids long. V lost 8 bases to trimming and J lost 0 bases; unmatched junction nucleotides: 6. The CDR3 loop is CASSPGGVSGANVLTF. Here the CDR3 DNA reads TGTGCCAGCTCTCCAGGGGGCGTCTCTGGGGCCAACGTCCTGACTTTC.

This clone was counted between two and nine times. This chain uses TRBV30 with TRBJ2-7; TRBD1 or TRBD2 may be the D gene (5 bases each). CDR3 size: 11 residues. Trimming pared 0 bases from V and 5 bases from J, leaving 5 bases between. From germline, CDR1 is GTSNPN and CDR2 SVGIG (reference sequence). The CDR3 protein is CAWSVGDEQYF. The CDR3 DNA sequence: TGTGCCTGGAGTGTGGGGGACGAGCAGTACTTC.

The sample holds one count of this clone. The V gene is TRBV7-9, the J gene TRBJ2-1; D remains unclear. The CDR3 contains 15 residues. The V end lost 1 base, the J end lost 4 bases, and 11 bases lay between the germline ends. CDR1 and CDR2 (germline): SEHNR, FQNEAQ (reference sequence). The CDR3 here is CASSLVLGRYNEQFF. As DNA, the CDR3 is TGTGCCAGCAGCTTAGTTCTCGGCCGTTACAATGAGCAGTTCTTC.

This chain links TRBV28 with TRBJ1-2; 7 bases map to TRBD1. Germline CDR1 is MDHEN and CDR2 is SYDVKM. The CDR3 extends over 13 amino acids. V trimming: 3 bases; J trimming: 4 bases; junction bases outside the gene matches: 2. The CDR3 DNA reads TGTGCCAGCAGTTTCGACAGGGCCTATGGCTACACCTTC. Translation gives CASSFDRAYGYTF.

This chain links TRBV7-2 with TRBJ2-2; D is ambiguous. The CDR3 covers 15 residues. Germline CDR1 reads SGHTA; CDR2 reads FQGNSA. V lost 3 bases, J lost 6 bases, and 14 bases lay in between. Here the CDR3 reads CASSFSRLNAGELFF. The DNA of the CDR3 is TGTGCCAGCAGCTTTAGCAGGCTCAACGCCGGGGAGCTGTTTTTT.

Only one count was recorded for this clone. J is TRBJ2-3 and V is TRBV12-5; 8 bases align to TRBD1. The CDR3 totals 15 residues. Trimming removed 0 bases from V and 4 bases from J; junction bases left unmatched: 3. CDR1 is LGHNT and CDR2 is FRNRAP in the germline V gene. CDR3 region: CASGLVQGAADTQYF. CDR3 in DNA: TGTGCTAGTGGTTTGGTGCAGGGGGCGGCAGATACGCAGTATTTT.

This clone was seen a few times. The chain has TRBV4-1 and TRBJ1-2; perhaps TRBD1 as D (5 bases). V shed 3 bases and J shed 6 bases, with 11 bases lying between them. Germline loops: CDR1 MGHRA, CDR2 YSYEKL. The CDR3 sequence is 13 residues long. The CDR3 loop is CASSHGGKNGYTF. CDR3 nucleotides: TGCGCCAGCAGCCACGGGGGTAAGAATGGCTACACCTTC.

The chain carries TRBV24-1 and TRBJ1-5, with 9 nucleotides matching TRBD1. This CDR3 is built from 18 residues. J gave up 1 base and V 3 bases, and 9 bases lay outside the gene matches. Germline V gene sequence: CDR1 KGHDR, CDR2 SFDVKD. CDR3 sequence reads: CATSDHVGQGKSNQPQHF. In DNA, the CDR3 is TGTGCCACCAGTGATCACGTCGGACAGGGGAAGAGCAATCAGCCCCAGCATTTT.

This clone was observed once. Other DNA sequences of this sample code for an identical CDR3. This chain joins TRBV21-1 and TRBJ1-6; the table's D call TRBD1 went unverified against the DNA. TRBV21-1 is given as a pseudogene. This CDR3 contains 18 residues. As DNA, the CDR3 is TGTGCCAGCAGCAAAGTTGGTCGGGACATCGTCGCTCTTTCACCCCTCCACTTT. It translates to CASSKVGRDIVALSPLHF.

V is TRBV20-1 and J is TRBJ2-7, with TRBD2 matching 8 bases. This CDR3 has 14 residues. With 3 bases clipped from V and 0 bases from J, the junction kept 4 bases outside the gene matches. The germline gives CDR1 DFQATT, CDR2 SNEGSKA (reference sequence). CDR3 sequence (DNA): TGCAGTGCTAGTGGGCGGGGGGACTCCTACGAGCAGTACTTC. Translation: CSASGRGDSYEQYF.

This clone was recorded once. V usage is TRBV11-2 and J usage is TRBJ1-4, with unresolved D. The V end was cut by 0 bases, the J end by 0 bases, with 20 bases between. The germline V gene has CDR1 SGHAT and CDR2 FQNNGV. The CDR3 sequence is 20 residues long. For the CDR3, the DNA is TGTGCCAGCAGCTTAGATGGCCGGGGTGGAAAGGGTGCAACTAATGAAAAACTGTTTTTT. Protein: CASSLDGRGGKGATNEKLFF.

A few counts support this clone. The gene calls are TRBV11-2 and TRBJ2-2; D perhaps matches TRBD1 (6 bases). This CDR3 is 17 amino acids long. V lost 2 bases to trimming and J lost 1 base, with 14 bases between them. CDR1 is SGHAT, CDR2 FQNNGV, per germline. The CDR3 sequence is CASSLSRRTENTGELFF. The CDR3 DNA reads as TGTGCCAGCAGCTTAAGCAGGCGGACAGAGAACACCGGGGAGCTGTTTTTT.

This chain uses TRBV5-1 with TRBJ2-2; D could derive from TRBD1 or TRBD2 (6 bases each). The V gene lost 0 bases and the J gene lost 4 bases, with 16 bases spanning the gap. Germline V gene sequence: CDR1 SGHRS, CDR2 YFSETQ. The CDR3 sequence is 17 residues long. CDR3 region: CASSLDPPGAGTGELFF. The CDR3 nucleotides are TGCGCCAGCAGCTTGGACCCTCCGGGGGCAGGCACCGGGGAGCTGTTTTTT.